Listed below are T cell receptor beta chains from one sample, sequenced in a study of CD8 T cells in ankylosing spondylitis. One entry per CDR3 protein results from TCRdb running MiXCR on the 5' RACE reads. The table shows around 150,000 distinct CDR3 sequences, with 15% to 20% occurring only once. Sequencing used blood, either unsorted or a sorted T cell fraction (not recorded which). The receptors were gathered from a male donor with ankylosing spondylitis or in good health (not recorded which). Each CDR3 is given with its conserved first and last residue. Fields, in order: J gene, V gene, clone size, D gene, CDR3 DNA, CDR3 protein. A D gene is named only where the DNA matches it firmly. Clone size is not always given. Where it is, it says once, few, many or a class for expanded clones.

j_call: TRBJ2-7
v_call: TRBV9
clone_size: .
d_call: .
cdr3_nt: TGTGCCAGCAGCGTAGACGAGGGCGAGCAGTACTTC
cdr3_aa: CASSVDEGEQYF

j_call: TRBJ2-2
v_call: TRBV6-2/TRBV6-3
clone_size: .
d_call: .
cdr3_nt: TGTGCCAGCAGGCTCCTCTCTCTAACCGGGGAGCTGTTTTTT
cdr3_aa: CASRLLSLTGELFF

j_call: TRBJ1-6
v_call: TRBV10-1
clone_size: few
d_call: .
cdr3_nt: TGCGCCAGCTGGGACCGGAGCTCCTATAATTCACCCCTCCACTTT
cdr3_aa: CASWDRSSYNSPLHF

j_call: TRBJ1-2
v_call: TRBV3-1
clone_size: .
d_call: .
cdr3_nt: TGTGCCAGCAGCCAAGTCGGGAACTATGGCTACACCTTC
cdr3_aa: CASSQVGNYGYTF

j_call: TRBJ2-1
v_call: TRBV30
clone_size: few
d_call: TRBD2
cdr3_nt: TGTGCCTGGAGCGGATCTAGGGTGACTAGCGCAGGGATTGGTGAGCAGTTCTTC
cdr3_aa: CAWSGSRVTSAGIGEQFF

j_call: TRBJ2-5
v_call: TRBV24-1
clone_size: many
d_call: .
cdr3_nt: TGTGCCACCAGTGATTCGGGCAGGGTGACGAAGACCCAGTACTTC
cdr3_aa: CATSDSGRVTKTQYF

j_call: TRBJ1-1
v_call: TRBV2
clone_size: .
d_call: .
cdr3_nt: TGTGCCAGCAGTGACAGGCCTTTAAAGAACACTGAAGCTTTCTTT
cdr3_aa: CASSDRPLKNTEAFF

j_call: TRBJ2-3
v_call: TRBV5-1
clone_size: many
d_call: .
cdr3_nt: TGCGCCAGCAGCTTTAATCAGGCCAGCACAGATACGCAGTATTTT
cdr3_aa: CASSFNQASTDTQYF

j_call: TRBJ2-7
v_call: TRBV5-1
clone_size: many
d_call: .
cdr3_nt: TGCGCCAGCAGCTTGTTTACGGGTCAGCACGAGCAGTACTTC
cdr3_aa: CASSLFTGQHEQYF

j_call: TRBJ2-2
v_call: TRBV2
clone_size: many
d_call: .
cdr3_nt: TGTGCCAGCAGTGAACAAAACACCGGGGAGCTGTTTTTT
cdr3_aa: CASSEQNTGELFF

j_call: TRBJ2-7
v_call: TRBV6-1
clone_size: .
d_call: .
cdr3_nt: TGTGCCAGCAGTGAAGCGATCCCGGACAGTGACTACGAGCAGTACTTC
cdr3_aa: CASSEAIPDSDYEQYF

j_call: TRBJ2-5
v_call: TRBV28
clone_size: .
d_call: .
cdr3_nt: TGTGCCAGCAGTGGAGGGGTAGCCAGTACCCAAGAGACCCAGTACTTC
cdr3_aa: CASSGGVASTQETQYF

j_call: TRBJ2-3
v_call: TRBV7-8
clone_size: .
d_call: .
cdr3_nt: TGTGCCAGCAGCCGAGCACCTAAGACGCAGTATTTT
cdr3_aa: CASSRAPKTQYF

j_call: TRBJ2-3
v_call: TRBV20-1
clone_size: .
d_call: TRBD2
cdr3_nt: TGCAGTGCTAGACCTAGCGGGAGCACAGATACGCAGTATTTT
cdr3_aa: CSARPSGSTDTQYF

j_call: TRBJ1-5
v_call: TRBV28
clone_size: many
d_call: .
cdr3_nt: TGTGCCAGCAGTTTGGGCAGAAGTCAGCCCCAGCATTTT
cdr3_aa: CASSLGRSQPQHF

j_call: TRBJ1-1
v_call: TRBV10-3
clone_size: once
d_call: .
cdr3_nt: TGTGCCATCAGCCCGGACGGATTGAACACTGAAGCTTTCTTT
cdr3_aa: CAISPDGLNTEAFF

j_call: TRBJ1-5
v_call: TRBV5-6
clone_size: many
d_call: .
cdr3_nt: TGTGCCAGCAGCGGGGGGGTCAATCAGCCCCAGCATTTT
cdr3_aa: CASSGGVNQPQHF

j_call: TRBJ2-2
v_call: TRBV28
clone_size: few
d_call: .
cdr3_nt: TGTGCCAGCCTGGAGGAGGGAATTTTCACCGGGGAGCTGTTTTTT
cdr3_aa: CASLEEGIFTGELFF

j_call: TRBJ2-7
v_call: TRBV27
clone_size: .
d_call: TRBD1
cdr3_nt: TGTGCCAGCACCTTAAACGGCGGACAGGGTTCCTACGAGCAGTACTTC
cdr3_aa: CASTLNGGQGSYEQYF

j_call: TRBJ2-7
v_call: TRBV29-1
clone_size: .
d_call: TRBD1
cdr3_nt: TGCAGCGCAACCGGGACAGGATCCTACGAGCAGTACTTC
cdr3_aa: CSATGTGSYEQYF

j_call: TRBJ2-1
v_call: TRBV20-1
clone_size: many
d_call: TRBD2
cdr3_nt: TGCAGTGCTAGAGGCCTGAAGGGAGGGTCCTACAATGAGCAGTTCTTC
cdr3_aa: CSARGLKGGSYNEQFF

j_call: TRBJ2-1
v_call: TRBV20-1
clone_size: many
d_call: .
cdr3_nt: TGCAGTGCCGGTCGGGGGAATGAGCAGTTCTTC
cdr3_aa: CSAGRGNEQFF

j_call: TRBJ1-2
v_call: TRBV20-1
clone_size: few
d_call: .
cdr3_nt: TGCAGTGCTGAAACGACAGCAGTGGGGTACTATGGCTACACCTTC
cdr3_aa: CSAETTAVGYYGYTF

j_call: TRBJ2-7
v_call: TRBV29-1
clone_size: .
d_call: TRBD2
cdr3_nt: TGCAGCGTTGAACGGGGGACTAGCGGGAGTGGGCAGTACTTC
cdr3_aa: CSVERGTSGSGQYF